One sample yielded the 21 T cell receptor beta chains listed below, sequenced in a study of control samples from healthy donors and cancer patients. The data were produced by immunoSEQ multiplex PCR, yet TCRdb's version contains in-frame clones alone and is incomplete. The sample shows tens of thousands of clones, about 88% of them seen only once. The sequenced material came from blood. The receptors were sampled from a woman between 45 and 60 years old in good health.

The V call is TRBV7-8, the J call TRBJ2-1; 12 nucleotides agree with TRBD2. CDR1 SGHVS and CDR2 FQNEAQ come from the germline V gene. There are 16 residues in the CDR3. V shed 5 bases and J 7 bases; nucleotides not matched to a gene: 9. The CDR3 region has the DNA TGTGCCAGCAGCGGTCGACTAGCGGGAGAGGGGAATGAGCAGTTCTTC. Its protein is CASSGRLAGEGNEQFF.

The rearrangement links TRBV7-3 to TRBJ2-7; TRBD1 agrees at 9 bases. After removal of 2 bases from V and 2 bases from J, the junction contained 4 bases not matched to a gene. The CDR3 has 15 residues. Germline V gene lookup returns CDR1 SGHTA and CDR2 FQGTGA. In nucleotides, the CDR3 is TGTGCCAGCAGCTTAGGGCGACAGGGGGCCTACGAGCAGTACTTC. Its protein is CASSLGRQGAYEQYF. Using reference TRBV7-3 and TRBJ2-7 for the parts outside the CDR3, the full variable domain is GAGVSQTPSNKVTEKGKYVELRCDPISGHTALYWYRQSLGQGPEFLIYFQGTGAADDSGLPNDRFFAVRPEGSVSTLKIQRTERGDSAVYLCASSLGRQGAYEQYFGPGTRLTVT.

V and J are TRBV19 and TRBJ1-5; D perhaps matches TRBD1 (6 bases). Germline V CDR1 and CDR2: LNHDA, SQIVND (reference sequence). Trimming removed 5 bases from V and 5 bases from J, with 22 bases in between. This CDR3 is built from 17 residues. The CDR3, as DNA: TGTGCCAGTAGTGACCCTACATTACAGGGTAATTATCAGCCCCAGCATTTT. It codes for CASSDPTLQGNYQPQHF.

This clone was detected once. The V call is TRBV4-2, the J call TRBJ2-3, with 13 positions matching TRBD2. Germline V CDR1 and CDR2: LGHNA, YNFKEQ. V trimming: 4 bases; J trimming: 5 bases; junction bases outside the gene matches: 3. The CDR3 loop spans 15 amino acids. Here the CDR3 DNA reads TGTGCCAGCAGCCCAGGGACTAGCGGGATAGATACGCAGTATTTT. Amino acid sequence: CASSPGTSGIDTQYF.

V and J are TRBV5-1 and TRBJ2-2; TRBD1 agrees at 7 bases. The CDR3 has 16 amino acids. Trimming at V came to 4 bases and at J to 0 bases, leaving 6 bases not matched to a gene. Germline CDR1 reads SGHRS; CDR2 reads YFSETQ. CDR3 bases: TGCGCCAGCAGCCCACAGGGGCGGGCGAACACCGGGGAGCTGTTTTTT. Translation: CASSPQGRANTGELFF.

Concerning this clone: Its ends do not fully match the called genes, so a read error is possible. V and J are TRBV19 and TRBJ2-2; 9 nucleotides agree with TRBD2. CDR1 is LNHDA, CDR2 SQIVND, per germline (reference sequence). This CDR3 is built from 15 residues. The CDR3 sequence: CASTVGLAKTGELFF. DNA for the CDR3: TGTGCCAGTACGGTCGGACTAGCGAAAACCGGGGAGCTGTTTTTT.

The chain is built from TRBV7-2 and TRBJ2-1; TRBD2 aligns across 8 bases. After removal of 1 base from V and 9 bases from J, the junction contained 8 bases not matched to a gene. CDR3 length equals 15 residues. CDR1 and CDR2 (germline): SGHTA, FQGNSA. CDR3 nucleotides: TGTGCCAGCAGCTTAGAAAGCGGGAGCGGAGTTGAGCAGTTCTTC. Encoded protein: CASSLESGSGVEQFF.

V and J are TRBV3-1 (or the pseudogene TRBV3-2) and TRBJ2-3; 9 bases match TRBD2. The V segment lost 4 bases and the J segment 3 bases; nucleotides outside the gene matches: 2. Germline values: CDR1 LGHDT, CDR2 YNNKEL (reference sequence). The CDR3 is 14 residues long. The CDR3 loop is CASSLAGVTDTQYF. The CDR3 DNA follows: TGTGCCAGCAGCCTAGCGGGGGTAACAGATACGCAGTATTTT.

V is TRBV4-2 and J is TRBJ2-1; 7 bases fit TRBD2. The CDR3 consists of 16 residues. Trimming removed 0 bases from V and 7 bases from J; junction bases left unmatched: 9. CDR1 and CDR2 (germline): LGHNA, YNFKEQ. This chain's CDR3 is CASSQEGSGSRNEQFF. For the CDR3, the DNA is TGTGCCAGCAGCCAAGAGGGTAGCGGGTCGAGAAATGAGCAGTTCTTC.

Here the CDR3 DNA reads TGTGCCAGCAGCTTTGTGGTACAAGAGAGTGAGCAGTTCTTC. This gives the protein CASSFVVQESEQFF. The V gene is TRBV11-2, the J gene TRBJ2-1; D gene uncertain. Per the germline V gene, CDR1 is SGHAT and CDR2 is FQNNGV. Trimming cost V 3 bases and J 9 bases, with 15 bases left between them. This CDR3 has 14 amino acids.

This chain connects TRBV6-5 to TRBJ1-5, with D uncertain. Germline loops: CDR1 MNHEY, CDR2 SVGAGI. V was pared by 8 bases and J by 5 bases, with 19 bases between. The length of the CDR3 is 15 residues. CDR3 sequence reads: CASGRGLVGDQPQHF. CDR3 in DNA: TGTGCCAGCGGGCGTGGTCTAGTCGGCGATCAGCCCCAGCATTTT.

The table lists this clone with a count of one. The genes are TRBV7-3 and TRBJ2-2, with D possibly called TRBD1 or TRBD2 (5 bases each). Trimming pared 2 bases from V and 4 bases from J, leaving 14 bases between. Germline V gene data show CDR1 as SGHTA and CDR2 as FQGTGA. This CDR3 is 16 amino acids long. CDR3 amino acids: CASSLSGLRGTGELFF. In DNA form, the CDR3 reads TGTGCCAGCAGCTTATCGGGGTTGAGGGGCACCGGGGAGCTGTTTTTT.

The rearrangement links TRBV12-5 to TRBJ1-4; TRBD1 agrees at 7 bases. V shed 4 bases, J shed 5 bases, and the junction held 4 bases outside the gene matches. The germline CDR1 and CDR2 sequences are LGHNT and FRNRAP. The CDR3 covers 14 residues. CDR3 coding DNA: TGTGCTAGTGGTTCCCGGGACAGAAATGAAAAACTGTTTTTT. This gives the protein CASGSRDRNEKLFF. The full variable domain, with the rest looked up from reference TRBV12-5 and TRBJ1-4, is DARVTQTPRHKVTEMGQEVTMRCQPILGHNTVFWYRQTMMQGLELLAYFRNRAPLDDSGMPKDRFSAEMPDATLATLKIQPSEPRDSAVYFCASGSRDRNEKLFFGSGTQLSVL.

This chain joins TRBV9 and TRBJ1-1; D is ambiguous. The CDR3 contains 15 residues. The V and J ends lost 0 bases and 1 base respectively, with 10 bases between them. CDR1 and CDR2 (germline): SGDLS, YYNGEE. This CDR3 reads CASSVADTANTEAFF. The CDR3 coding sequence is TGTGCCAGCAGCGTAGCTGATACGGCGAACACTGAAGCTTTCTTT.

The chain carries TRBV19 and TRBJ2-7; 8 nucleotides match TRBD2. From germline, CDR1 is LNHDA and CDR2 SQIVND (reference sequence). The CDR3 extends over 14 amino acids. The V and J ends lost 5 bases and 7 bases, in that order; junction bases with no gene match: 10. The CDR3 here is CASSPGLVSREQYF. For the CDR3, the DNA is TGTGCCAGTAGTCCGGGACTAGTGTCCCGGGAGCAGTACTTC.

J is TRBJ2-7 and V is TRBV5-1, with D maybe TRBD1 (5 bases). The V gene's germline CDR1 is SGHRS and CDR2 YFSETQ. V was clipped by 1 base and J by 5 bases, with 19 bases between them. The CDR3 runs to 16 residues. CDR3 nucleotide sequence: TGCGCCAGCAGCTTGACCTCAGGGTTCGGCTTAAACGAGCAGTACTTC. Encoded protein: CASSLTSGFGLNEQYF.

This rearrangement joins TRBV9 to TRBJ2-3, with unresolved D. Germline V gene sequence: CDR1 SGDLS, CDR2 YYNGEE. This CDR3 has 12 residues. V lost 4 bases, J lost 3 bases, and 6 bases lay in between. The CDR3 here is CASSSRTDTQYF. The DNA for the CDR3 is TGTGCCAGCAGCTCCCGGACAGATACGCAGTATTTT. Combining the CDR3 with reference TRBV9 and TRBJ2-3 gives the whole variable domain DSGVTQTPKHLITATGQRVTLRCSPRSGDLSVYWYQQSLDQGLQFLIQYYNGEERAKGNILERFSAQQFPDLHSELNLSSLELGDSALYFCASSSRTDTQYFGPGTRLTVL.

This clone was counted between two and nine times. The chain recombines TRBV29-1 with TRBJ1-2; D might be TRBD1 (6 bases). V was cut by 0 bases and J by 8 bases, with 28 bases left in between. CDR1 is SQVTM, CDR2 ANQGSEA, per germline. The CDR3 runs to 18 residues. The CDR3 DNA reads TGCAGCGTTGAAGATAGAGGGCACAGGGCTGTTCGTCCGGAGGGCTACACCTTC. Translation: CSVEDRGHRAVRPEGYTF.

This clone has only a few counts. V and J are TRBV3-1 (or the pseudogene TRBV3-2) and TRBJ1-1; a possible D gene is TRBD1 (6 bases). Trimming took off 6 bases at V and 3 bases at J, with 14 bases between the two ends. The CDR3 runs 14 residues. CDR1 and CDR2 (germline): LGHDT, YNNKEL (reference sequence). The DNA of the CDR3 is TGTGCCAGCAGGGATGAGGACAGACACACTGAAGCTTTCTTT. This gives the protein CASRDEDRHTEAFF.

The gene calls are TRBV13 and TRBJ1-2; D ambiguous. CDR1 and CDR2 from the germline V gene are PRHDT and FYEKMQ (reference sequence). The CDR3 extends over 14 amino acids. The V end lost 3 bases, the J end lost 0 bases, and 8 bases lay between the germline ends. CDR3 protein: CASSFSRANYGYTF. Here the CDR3 DNA reads TGTGCCAGCAGCTTCAGCAGAGCTAACTATGGCTACACCTTC. Full variable domain (missing parts from reference TRBV13 and TRBJ1-2): AAGVIQSPRHLIKEKRETATLKCYPIPRHDTVYWYQQGPGQDPQFLISFYEKMQSDKGSIPDRFSAQQFSDYHSELNMSSLELGDSALYFCASSFSRANYGYTFGSGTRLTVV.

This chain uses TRBV6-1 with TRBJ2-2; D is perhaps TRBD2 (5 bases). V lost 3 bases and J 1 base, leaving 9 bases between the germline ends. The CDR3 spans 15 residues. CDR1 and CDR2 (germline): MNHNS, SASEGT. The CDR3 nucleotides read TGTGCCAGCAGTGAGTTCCGGGGGAACACCGGGGAGCTGTTTTTT. It is translated as CASSEFRGNTGELFF.